In this sample, the clone carrying this T cell receptor beta chain turned up many times. Its target is unknown. Germline V gene data show CDR1 as SGHTA and CDR2 as FQGNSA. This CDR3 region has 15 residues. Trimming removed 5 bases from V and 8 bases from J; junction bases left unmatched: 10. From 5'RACE with constant-segment primers came TCR alpha and TCR beta cDNA libraries that carried sample barcodes and UMIs. TCRdb processed the 5' RACE reads anew with MiXCR; each CDR3 protein has one entry. The repertoire has fewer than 40,000 distinct CDR3 sequences, approximately 10% of them found once; the top ten carry roughly 27%. The record originates from a study of T-cell memory formation after mild COVID-19. Overall study context: TCR clusters were mostly donor specific. The study, taken as a whole, reports: Day 15 to 85 contractors were CD4/CD8 balanced; later expanders leaned CD4+. Second-wave clones peaking on day 37 lacked confirmed SARS-CoV-2 specificity.

The receptor was derived from a man aged 18 to 30 who had mild COVID-19 (a few samples of this study predate the infection). Cell type and time point are not known. The rearrangement joins TRBV7-2 to TRBJ2-3; 10 bases map to TRBD2. The sample taken for sequencing was PBMCs or a T cell subset sorted from them (not recorded which). CDR3 protein: CASSPPGLARGTQYF. The DNA of the CDR3 is TGTGCCAGCAGCCCCCCGGGACTAGCGCGCGGTACGCAGTATTTT.